This is a list of T cell receptor beta chains from one sample in a study of shared clonotypes between healthy human individuals. The data were produced by immunoSEQ multiplex PCR, yet TCRdb's version contains in-frame clones alone and is incomplete. The sample shows about half a million clones, 70% to 80% of them seen only once. Sequencing was done on a sample of PBMCs. These receptors were obtained from a woman aged 40 to 50 in good health. Some clones in this sample may be carry-over from other donors' samples. Both conserved end residues are part of each CDR3. The order of the fields is V gene, CDR3 protein.

TRBV6-1	CASSEGSPLIRGYTF
TRBV15	CATSREGLLTQYF
TRBV11-1	CASSLVGNTEAFF
TRBV2	CASSITDRAGNTIYF
TRBV5-4	CASSLQGVYGYTF
TRBV18	CASSPDLGLAENPYEQYF
TRBV19	CASSMTSAWGETQYF
TRBV11-2	CASSLDRNGELFF
TRBV18	CASLPGQGITYEQYF
TRBV6-4	CASSEDLNQPQHF
TRBV6-5	CATRGREDTEAFF
TRBV6-1	CASSELQGPYGYTF
TRBV9	CASSLPSSEQFF
TRBV4-1	CASSQGSGKGVYEQYF
TRBV6-1	CASSEGTGQGKTFEQYF
TRBV6-5	CASSGHENTEAFF
TRBV12-2	CASRARQVPGDNEQFF
TRBV5-1	CASSRDFTDTQYF
TRBV10-2	CASSAIWGWVNEETQYF
TRBV7-9	CASSSVVYEQYF
TRBV5-1	CASSPGSRIKDEKLFF
TRBV7-3	CASALAGVTDTQYF
TRBV19	CASSIDRRAVLEQYF
TRBV6-4	CASQRSPNTGELFF
TRBV29-1	CSVVGSIAPYEQYF
TRBV7-2	CASSPGTYQPQHF
TRBV5-1	CASRSQGASGELFF
TRBV5-6	CASSLAGVYTEAFF
TRBV11-3	CASSLGSTTQETQYF
TRBV28	CASSRDSQETQYF
TRBV6-1	CASTTSGRHEQYF
TRBV4-2	CASSQGGTSEDTQYF
TRBV25-1	CASSGSRGNYEQYF
TRBV11-2	CASRSTGLQRNYEQYF
TRBV7-2	CASSLVEGSTEAFF
TRBV5-1	CASSLSGMKGEQFF
TRBV2	CASRGARANVLTF
TRBV10-3	CAIRPGGAADTQYF
TRBV5-1	CASSLSGTGGNEQFF
TRBV5-5	CASSTADPRISGNTIYF
TRBV5-4	CASSHDTTGSAFF
TRBV4-3	CASSPHWGTSSVEQFF
TRBV18	CASSEGQGDEQYF
TRBV25-1	CASSVVGTASGANVLTF
TRBV5-4	CASSLHTGEAFF
TRBV5-8	CASRLGQGAWETQYF
TRBV5-6	CASSFPSVGGSEQYF
TRBV7-7	CASSLAQGEAYEQYF
TRBV5-4	CASSLAWPGNTEAFF
TRBV2	CASSENSAVETQYF
TRBV7-6	CASSLARVNTEAFF
TRBV7-9	CASSPGGLSYEQYF